The 18 T cell receptor beta chains in this list originate from one sample, sequenced in a study of Ad26.COV2.S vaccination and SARS-CoV-2 variants. Described treatment: roughly 19 received Ad26.COV2.S at low or high dose, single or two shots; about 5 received placebo; per-sample allocation not given. Sampling was performed 63 days after the first vaccine or placebo injection. Sequencing used immunoSEQ multiplex PCR; TCRdb keeps in-frame clones, though not all of them. The sample shows hundreds of thousands of clones, about 90% of them seen only once. The sample was peripheral blood, taken in a trial of Ad26.COV2.S vaccine versus placebo. These receptors originate from a person aged 18 to 65 who received the Ad26.COV2.S COVID-19 vaccine or a placebo.

The rearrangement joins TRBV20-1 to TRBJ1-2; no clear D gene. This CDR3 is 13 amino acids long. The germline gives CDR1 DFQATT, CDR2 SNEGSKA (reference sequence). V was cut by 3 bases and J by 5 bases, with 13 bases left in between. CDR3 amino acids: CSASLQDLYGYTF. The CDR3 DNA sequence: TGCAGTGCTAGTCTCCAAGACCTTTATGGCTACACCTTC.

A note on this clone: Other DNA sequences within the sample encode an identical CDR3. The rearrangement joins TRBV11-2 to TRBJ1-2, with 7 positions matching TRBD1. The CDR3 is made up of 13 amino acids. J gave up 3 bases and V 5 bases, and 3 bases lay outside the gene matches. CDR1 is SGHAT and CDR2 is FQNNGV in the germline V gene. The CDR3 here is CASSPGQDYGYTF. CDR3 coding DNA: TGTGCCAGCAGCCCTGGACAGGACTATGGCTACACCTTC.

This clone was found once. The J gene is TRBJ2-5, the V gene TRBV5-1; D is possibly TRBD1 (6 bases). The V end was cut by 4 bases, the J end by 2 bases, with 9 bases between. CDR1 is SGHRS, CDR2 YFSETQ, per germline. The CDR3 runs to 13 residues. The CDR3 loop is CASSPDSQETQYF. The DNA for the CDR3 is TGCGCCAGCAGCCCGGACAGTCAAGAGACCCAGTACTTC.

The chain is built from TRBV10-1 and TRBJ1-1; D is undetermined. The CDR3 is 13 amino acids. Germline V gene data show CDR1 as WNHNN and CDR2 as SYGVQD (reference sequence). Trimming left V 4 bases short and J 5 bases short, with 11 bases between. The CDR3 protein is CASSANLGTEAFF. The CDR3, as DNA: TGCGCCAGCAGTGCTAATTTGGGGACTGAAGCTTTCTTT.

This rearrangement joins TRBV24-1 to TRBJ2-1; TRBD1 or TRBD2 may be the D gene (5 bases each). The germline V and J ends were trimmed by 6 bases and 5 bases, with 19 bases remaining between them. Germline CDR1 and CDR2: KGHDR and SFDVKD. The CDR3 contains 16 residues. The CDR3 spells CATSLGDNKANNEQFF. CDR3 DNA sequence: TGTGCCACCAGTTTGGGGGATAACAAGGCAAACAATGAGCAGTTCTTC.

This clone was observed a handful of times. The DNA for the CDR3 is TGTGCCAGCAGTTACTCGACAGCCCCTGGCTATGGCTACACCTTC. Protein: CASSYSTAPGYGYTF. This chain joins TRBV6-5 and TRBJ1-2, with D possibly matching TRBD1 (5 bases). The CDR3 runs to 15 residues. CDR1 is MNHEY, CDR2 SVGAGI, per germline. Trimming pared 0 bases from V and 4 bases from J, leaving 12 bases between.

CDR3: CAWRTGGNSPLHF. CDR3 coding DNA: TGTGCCTGGAGGACAGGGGGGAATTCACCCCTCCACTTT. The chain couples TRBV30 to TRBJ1-6; 9 nucleotides match TRBD1. The V gene end was trimmed by 3 bases and the J gene end by 7 bases; junction bases not matched to a gene: 1. CDR1 is GTSNPN and CDR2 is SVGIG in the germline V gene (reference sequence). The CDR3 has 13 amino acids.

CDR3 region: CASSLPGVWAGNTIYF. The DNA for the CDR3 is TGTGCCAGCAGCCTCCCTGGGGTTTGGGCGGGAAACACCATATATTTT. This sequence joins TRBV11-2 and TRBJ1-3; D gene uncertain. Deletions cut 5 bases from V and 4 bases from J, with 18 bases between. Looked up from germline, CDR1 is SGHAT and CDR2 is FQNNGV. The CDR3 has 16 residues. Combining the CDR3 with reference TRBV11-2 and TRBJ1-3 gives the whole variable domain EAGVAQSPRYKIIEKRQSVAFWCNPISGHATLYWYQQILGQGPKLLIQFQNNGVVDDSQLPKDRFSAERLKGVDSTLKIQPAKLEDSAVYLCASSLPGVWAGNTIYFGEGSWLTVV.

The chain combines TRBV6-2 or TRBV6-3 with TRBJ2-3; no clear D. The V gene lost 6 bases and the J gene lost 3 bases, with 13 bases spanning the gap. Germline CDR1 is MNHEY and CDR2 is SVGEGT. The CDR3 is 14 amino acids. In DNA form, the CDR3 reads TGTGCCAGCAGCCCCTGGACGGCAACAGATACGCAGTATTTT. It is translated as CASSPWTATDTQYF.

The chain couples TRBV6-2 or TRBV6-3 to TRBJ2-7; D is unresolved. Germline assignment: CDR1 MNHEY and CDR2 SVGEGT. Deletions cut 0 bases from V and 2 bases from J, with 8 bases between. This CDR3 comprises 14 residues. In DNA, the CDR3 is TGTGCCAGCAGTTACTCAGGCTGGGCCTACGAGCAGTACTTC. Translated, it gives CASSYSGWAYEQYF.

The chain carries TRBV18 and TRBJ1-5; TRBD1 is a possible D gene (5 bases). The germline V gene encodes CDR1 KGHSH and CDR2 LQKENI. This CDR3 has 16 residues. The germline V and J ends were trimmed by 2 bases and 3 bases, with 14 bases remaining between them. The CDR3: CASSPRDGINNQPQHF. The CDR3 region has the DNA TGTGCCAGCTCACCAAGGGACGGGATAAACAATCAGCCCCAGCATTTT.

The CDR3 DNA follows: TGTGCCAGCAGGCACGCGGGACGAGAGACCCAGTACTTC. Protein sequence: CASRHAGRETQYF. The chain links TRBV11-2 to TRBJ2-5; a possible D gene is TRBD2 (6 bases). The CDR3 has 13 amino acids. V shed 6 bases and J shed 4 bases, with 12 bases lying between them. Germline assignment: CDR1 SGHAT and CDR2 FQNNGV.

V gene TRBV3-1 (or the pseudogene TRBV3-2) combines with J gene TRBJ2-7; D perhaps matches TRBD2 (6 bases). The germline V gene encodes CDR1 LGHDT and CDR2 YNNKEL (reference sequence). The CDR3 runs to 15 residues. V dropped 0 bases and J dropped 6 bases, with 15 bases sitting between them. CDR3 loop: CASSQEALASREQYF. The CDR3 nucleotides read TGTGCCAGCAGCCAAGAGGCACTAGCCAGTCGCGAGCAGTACTTC.

A single count supports this clone. V usage is TRBV6-5 and J usage is TRBJ2-5; TRBD2 aligns across 13 bases. There are 16 residues in the CDR3. The V gene's germline CDR1 is MNHEY and CDR2 SVGAGI. V gave up 3 bases and J gave up 1 base; unmatched junction bases: 2. DNA for the CDR3: TGTGCCAGCAGTTATGGGACTAGCGGGGTCCAAGAGACCCAGTACTTC. This codes for CASSYGTSGVQETQYF.

This clone was recorded once. This sequence joins TRBV5-1 and TRBJ2-3, with 8 bases aligning to TRBD2. The germline CDR1 and CDR2 sequences are SGHRS and YFSETQ. V lost 1 base, J lost 6 bases, and 7 bases stayed unmatched. This CDR3 contains 15 residues. The CDR3 DNA is TGCGCCAGCAGCTTGACGGGACTAGAAACCGATACGCAGTATTTT. Protein product: CASSLTGLETDTQYF.

The CDR3: CAISPEGTRNTEAFF. The CDR3 DNA reads TGTGCCATCAGTCCCGAGGGGACTAGGAACACTGAAGCTTTCTTT. This chain uses TRBV10-3 with TRBJ1-1; the D gene is possibly TRBD1 (5 bases). Trimming cost V 5 bases and J 1 base, with 14 bases left between them. The germline gives CDR1 ENHRY, CDR2 SYGVKD. The CDR3 spans 15 residues.

The V gene is TRBV21-1, the J gene TRBJ1-6. TRBV21-1 is a pseudogene locus. The CDR3 contains 17 residues. The CDR3 DNA reads TGTGCCAGCAGCATGGAGCGGGTAGGCGCCTATAATTCACCCCTCCACTTT. Its translation is CASSMERVGAYNSPLHF.

This clone showed up just a few times. The rearrangement uses TRBV19 and TRBJ2-7; 9 nucleotides match TRBD1. CDR1 is LNHDA, CDR2 SQIVND, per germline (reference sequence). V lost 5 bases and J lost 2; bases outside the gene matches: 4. There are 14 residues in the CDR3. Here the CDR3 reads CASSLDRGAYEQYF. CDR3 bases: TGTGCCAGTAGTCTGGACAGGGGAGCCTACGAGCAGTACTTC.